Listed below are T cell receptor beta chains from one sample, sequenced in a study of blood T cells in healthy people across ages. TCRdb independently ran MiXCR on the 5' RACE reads; one entry per CDR3 protein. The table records 1 million or so distinct CDR3 sequences, more than 35% of them present only once. Specimen: blood. Receptor source: a woman aged 55 to 70 in good health. The CDR3 runs from the conserved cysteine through the conserved F or W. A D gene is named only where the DNA matches it firmly. Some rows have no size entry. The others give once, few or many, or a class for an expanded clone.

CDR3 DNA,CDR3 protein,V gene,D gene,clone size,J gene
TGTGCCACCAGCGCCCGACAGGGTCGCACAGATACGCAGTATTTT,CATSARQGRTDTQYF,TRBV15,TRBD1,NA,TRBJ2-3
TGCAGTGCTAGGGGGGCCGGGACTAGCGGGAGTACCTACGAGCAGTACTTC,CSARGAGTSGSTYEQYF,TRBV20-1,TRBD2,few,TRBJ2-7
TGCAGCGTTGTTCCAGGCCTAGAGACCCAGTACTTC,CSVVPGLETQYF,TRBV29-1,NA,NA,TRBJ2-5
TGTGCCAGCAGTGCCCCCGGGACCCCCCGGCCTAATGGGCAGTTCTTC,CASSAPGTPRPNGQFF,TRBV6-1,NA,NA,TRBJ2-1
TGCAGTGCTAGGGGTCCGTTGGCGGGACTTGAGAATGAGCAGTTCTTC,CSARGPLAGLENEQFF,TRBV20-1,NA,few,TRBJ2-1
TGTGCCAGCAGCCAAGATGGCCTACCCGGACCCATAGCCAAAAACATTCAGTACTTC,CASSQDGLPGPIAKNIQYF,TRBV3-1,NA,once,TRBJ2-4
TGCGCCAGCAGCTTGGCCCTAGCGGGAGGGGCTGAGACCCAGTACTTC,CASSLALAGGAETQYF,TRBV5-1,TRBD2,NA,TRBJ2-5
TGTGCCAGCACCAGACAGGGGGACACCTACGAGCAGTACTTC,CASTRQGDTYEQYF,TRBV2,TRBD1,few,TRBJ2-7
TGTGCCAGCAGCTTATTTCCAGGGCCTAACTATGGCTACACCTTC,CASSLFPGPNYGYTF,TRBV7-2,NA,NA,TRBJ1-2
TGTGCCAGCAGCTTAGGAGAACGTCCCAGGGGAGAGACCCAGTACTTC,CASSLGERPRGETQYF,TRBV11-2,NA,few,TRBJ2-5